This record concerns one T cell receptor beta chain sequence. Its antigen is still unknown. TCRdb analysed the reads with MiXCR anew, one entry per CDR3 protein. The sample has 570,000 or so distinct CDR3 sequences, 40% seen once. This record belongs to a study of T cell repertoires in cytomegalovirus infection. Looking at the study overall: TCR beta signatures that were public indicated CMV infection and matching HLA type. Notes on the study in general: Based on cumulative public TCR beta family frequency, carriers of CMV plus the relevant HLA were identified. In two of eight donors, the top clonotype was HLA-C-restricted CMV-specific.

Trimming left V 3 bases short and J 3 bases short, with 6 bases between. Germline V gene data show CDR1 as SGHTA and CDR2 as FQGNSA. The CDR3 loop spans 12 amino acids. The V call is TRBV7-2, the J call TRBJ2-7; D uncertain. The sequencing here drew on cultured PBMCs, taken from culture after CMV antigen stimulation. This receptor was identified in a human donor in good health (CMV status not recorded). Some clones in this sample may be carry-over from other donors' samples. The DNA of the CDR3 is TGTGCCAGCAGCTTGACATTCTACGAGCAGTACTTC. This sequence encodes CASSLTFYEQYF.